Presented here are 2 T cell receptor beta chains from one specimen sequenced in a study of blood T cells in healthy people across ages. A second PCR of about 6 to 12 cycles used a sample-barcoded 5' primer and a J-beta primer mix. In TCRdb, the 5' RACE reads were re-called with MiXCR into one record per CDR3 protein. The data hold 750,000 to 950,000 distinct CDR3 sequences, with around 29% observed a single time. These data also featured in a second study, about T cells of mothers and their children.

The specimen was blood. All receptors derive from a woman between 35 and 50 years old in good health.

This clonotype was observed a handful of times. This chain connects TRBV20-1 to TRBJ2-5; 10 bases match TRBD2. Trimming removed 3 bases from V and 2 bases from J; junction bases left unmatched: 6. Germline values: CDR1 DFQATT, CDR2 SNEGSKA (reference sequence). This CDR3 has 15 amino acids. The CDR3 loop reads CSASSGTSAQETQYF. The CDR3, as DNA: TGCAGTGCTAGTTCAGGGACTAGCGCACAAGAGACCCAGTACTTC.

The rearrangement uses TRBV7-2 and TRBJ2-1, with D possibly being TRBD1 (7 bases). Trimming took off 4 bases at V and 3 bases at J, with 16 bases between the two ends. From germline, CDR1 is SGHTA and CDR2 FQGNSA. This CDR3 is built from 16 residues. The CDR3 DNA reads TGTGCCAGCAGCTCTAGGGCGGGACAGAACTACAATGAGCAGTTCTTC. Translated: CASSSRAGQNYNEQFF.